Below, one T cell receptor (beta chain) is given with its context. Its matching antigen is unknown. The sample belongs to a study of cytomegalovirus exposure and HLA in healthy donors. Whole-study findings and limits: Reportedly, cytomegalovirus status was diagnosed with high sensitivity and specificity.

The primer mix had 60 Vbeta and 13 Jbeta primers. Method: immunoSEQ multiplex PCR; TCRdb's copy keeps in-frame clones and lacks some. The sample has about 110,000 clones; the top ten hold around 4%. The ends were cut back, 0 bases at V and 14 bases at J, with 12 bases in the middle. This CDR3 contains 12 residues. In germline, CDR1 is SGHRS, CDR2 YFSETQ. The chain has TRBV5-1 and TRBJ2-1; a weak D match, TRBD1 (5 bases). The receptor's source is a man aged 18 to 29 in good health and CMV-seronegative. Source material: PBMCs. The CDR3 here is CASSLEGRSEFF. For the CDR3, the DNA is TGCGCCAGCAGCTTGGAGGGGCGGTCGGAGTTCTTC.